This T cell receptor (beta chain) was identified in a study of human T cells and chemical hapten exposure (dated by TCRdb to the early 2020s). General notes on the study: For sensitization, 2% DPC in acetone was applied to a roughly 2 cm by roughly 2 cm area of upper inner arm skin. Throughout the roughly 25-week study period, patients were also given weekly therapeutic DPC doses on the scalp. Patch testing was performed on the upper back with Finn chambers containing 0.01% DPC, and the patch tests were scored after 6 days according to International Contact Dermatitis Research Group standards. Most of the patients in the cohort were female, and the cohort covered alopecia areata with under or over 50% scalp involvement, alopecia totalis and alopecia universalis. The libraries were sequenced as a pool, and the TCR yield per sample differed mostly because of small variations in library volumes within the pool. In alopecia patients, the study followed how the peripheral blood TCR repertoire changed in vivo over primary and secondary sensitization to diphenylcyclopropenone (DPC), a hapten. Blood samples were taken from patients before sensitization (week 0) and then at 2, 6 and about 24 weeks after DPC sensitization. Twenty-nine alopecia patients provided blood for TCR sequencing at one to four time points (pre-sensitization, 2, 6 and 24 weeks). The paper as a whole reports these results and caveats: Compared with pre-sensitization or healthy control sets, expanded TCRs formed significantly more large CDR3 similarity clusters, which is consistent with antigen-driven responses. The number of PT1 expanded TCRs positively correlated with patch test score, significant at thresholds 8, 16 and 32 but not 4. No change with DPC sensitization was found in the number of TCRs above 1 in 1000 frequency, and no evidence of global repertoire structure alterations was found. Because all patients had alopecia, a presumed autoimmune disease, the immune response of the patients might differ from that of healthy individuals. Repeated subsampling changed both the strength of the expansion versus patch-test correlation and the threshold at which that correlation became significant.

This clonotype has a count of ten or more. Its target antigen remains unknown. Base-call qualities are not available, and no considerably larger clone is one nucleotide away. The label giving this sample's time point can be read as: patch test 3, about 24 weeks after DPC sensitization. What the treatment or condition label conveys for this sample: therapeutic diphenylcyclopropenone sensitization with weekly scalp DPC. Blood at each patch-test visit was drawn before the patch test was applied. Patients were eligible if aged 18 to 70, diagnosed with alopecia and judged suitable for DPC therapy, and pregnant patients were excluded. Total RNA was extracted from unfractionated whole blood collected in Tempus Blood RNA tubes. The protocol used for the library was RACE. TCRdb lists the instrument as NextSeq 500. During library preparation, unique molecular identifiers were attached to individual cDNA molecules so that TCRs could be counted in a quantitative, reproducible way. From each blood RNA sample, both TCR alpha and TCR beta chains were sequenced. The original methods were these. The median number of TCRs per sample was roughly 98,000, ranging from about 23,224 to 750,000. The Decombinator software suite was used to annotate V, J and CDR3 in the TCR reads. To make PS versus PT1 abundance plots, every sample was subsampled to the same number of TCRs (28,000). Expanded TCRs were defined as absent before sensitization and observed at least eight times at the 2-week time point. TCRdb ran its own pipeline on the public reads, namely fastp trimming at Q25 and MiXCR clone calling, and kept in-frame beta chains. Rows with a matching CDR3 protein are joined into one entry that keeps the most common DNA and genes. TCRdb assigned the V and J calls; the authors' analysis was not used. The sample table holds about 84,000 distinct CDR3 sequences, of which 9.5% to 14% were seen once. The ten largest account for approximately 3.5% of the sample.

This sequence was found in a woman aged 45-60 years with alopecia areata. Some clones in this sample may be carry-over from other donors' samples. Specimen: whole blood, collected in connection with sensitization to the hapten diphenylcyclopropenone (DPC).

The DNA reads as follows: TGTGCCACCCGGGCATTGACCTACGAGCAGTACTTC. It codes for CATRALTYEQYF. The sequence joins TRBV2 to TRBJ2-7; a confident D gene designation cannot be given. V loses 10 bases, J loses 2 bases, and the germline ends lie 12 bases apart. The CDR3 sequence holds 12 residues, the cysteine and phenylalanine included. Solely the CDR3 DNA is kept, with 36 bases framed from the first base. As encoded in the germline V gene, CDR1 is SNHLY while CDR2 is FYNNEI.